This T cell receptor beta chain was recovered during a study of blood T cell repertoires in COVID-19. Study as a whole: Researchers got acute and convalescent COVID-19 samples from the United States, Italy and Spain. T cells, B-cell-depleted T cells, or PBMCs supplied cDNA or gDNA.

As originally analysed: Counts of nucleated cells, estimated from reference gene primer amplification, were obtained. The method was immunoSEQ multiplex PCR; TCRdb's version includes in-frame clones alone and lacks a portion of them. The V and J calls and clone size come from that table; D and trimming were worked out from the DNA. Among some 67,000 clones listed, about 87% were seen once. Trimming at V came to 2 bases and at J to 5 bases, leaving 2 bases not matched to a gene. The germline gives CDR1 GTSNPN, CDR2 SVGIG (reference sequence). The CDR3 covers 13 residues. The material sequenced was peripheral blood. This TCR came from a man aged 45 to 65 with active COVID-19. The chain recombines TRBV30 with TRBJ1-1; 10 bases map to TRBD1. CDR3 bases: TGTGCCTGGAGTAGACAGGGGGCTACTGAAGCTTTCTTT. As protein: CAWSRQGATEAFF. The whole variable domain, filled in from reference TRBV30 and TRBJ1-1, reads SQTIHQWPATLVQPVGSPLSLECTVEGTSNPNLYWYRQAAGRGLQLLFYSVGIGQISSEVPQNLSASRPQDRQFILSSKKLLLSDSGFYLCAWSRQGATEAFFGQGTRLTVV.